The sequence of this TCR beta chain was determined in a study of beta chain features in type 1 diabetes. This clone was detected only a few times. The antigen is not known. Investigators reverse transcribed all isolated RNA, so they sequenced expressed TCRB transcripts. Here immunoSEQ multiplex PCR was the method, and the copy in TCRdb shows in-frame clones only, minus some. The sample includes around 500,000 clones, roughly 30% seen only once; the top ten take around 0.065%. The ends were cut back, 1 base at V and 14 bases at J, with 13 bases in the middle. Per germline, CDR1 SGHTA and CDR2 FQGNSA. This CDR3 is built from 12 residues. Broader study findings: Any HLA-type effect on TCRB rearrangement remained unresolved here. In every one of the four CD4+ subsets, TCRB CDR3s were moderately but significantly shorter in Type 1 diabetes patients.

The J gene is TRBJ2-3, the V gene TRBV7-2; D is possibly TRBD2 (5 bases). The receptor's source is a man between 18 and 29 years old in good health. Material: naive CD4+ T cells from blood. CDR3 coding DNA: TGTGCCAGCAGCTTAGGAGAGGCGGGCAGGTATTTT. It is translated as CASSLGEAGRYF.